This TCR beta chain was captured in a study of T cells in Graves' hyperthyroidism and ophthalmopathy. PBMCs came from more than 8.5 ml fresh peripheral blood. In regard to this clonotype: Antigen: not known.

CDR1 and CDR2 (germline): SGHVS, FQNEAQ. V was clipped by 5 bases and J by 4 bases, with 11 bases between them. The CDR3 has 13 amino acids. Amplification targeted TCR beta CDR3 regions from RNA transcripts. First-round RT-PCR of the TCR CDR3 relied on the HTBI primer set. Via MiXCR, TCRdb re-called the multiplex PCR reads, giving one row per CDR3 protein. The sample carries 50,000 to 60,000 distinct CDR3 sequences, 49% recorded once. Findings and limits, study-wide: Model output signaled ophthalmopathy a median approximately 6.2 months ahead of onset. Most thyroid clonotypes expanded above 0.001 appeared in blood too.

The origin of this receptor is a woman in her thirties with Graves' ophthalmopathy. This chain links TRBV7-8 with TRBJ2-5, with D perhaps matching TRBD1 or TRBD2 (5 bases each). The sequenced sample was blood. The CDR3 region has the DNA TGTGCCAGCAGCCCTAGTGGGACAGAGACCCAGTACTTC. This sequence encodes CASSPSGTETQYF.